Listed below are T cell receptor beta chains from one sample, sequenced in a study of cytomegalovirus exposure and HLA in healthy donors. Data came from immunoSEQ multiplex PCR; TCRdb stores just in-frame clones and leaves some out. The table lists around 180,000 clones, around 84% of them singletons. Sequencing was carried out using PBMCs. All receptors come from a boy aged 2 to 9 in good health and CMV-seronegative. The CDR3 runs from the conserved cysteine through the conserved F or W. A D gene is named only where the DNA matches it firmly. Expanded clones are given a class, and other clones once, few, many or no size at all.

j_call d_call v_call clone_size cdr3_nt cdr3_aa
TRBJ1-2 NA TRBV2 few TGTGCCAGCAGTGAGCAGGGCTGGTGTGGCTACACCTTC CASSEQGWCGYTF
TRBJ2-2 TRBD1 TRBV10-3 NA TGTGCCATCAGTGTAGCAGGGGGTAACACCGGGGAGCTGTTTTTT CAISVAGGNTGELFF
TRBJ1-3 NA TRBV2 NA TGTGCCAGCAGTGAAAACACCATTCTCTCTGGAAACACCATATATTTT CASSENTILSGNTIYF
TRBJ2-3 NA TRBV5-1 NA TGCGCCAGCAGCTTCTTGACAGATACGCAGTATTTT CASSFLTDTQYF
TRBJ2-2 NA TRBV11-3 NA TGTGCCAGCAGCCCGTATACCGGGGAGCTGTTTTTT CASSPYTGELFF
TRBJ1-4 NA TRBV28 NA TGTGCCAGCAGTCTAAGGGGTCGAGAAGAAAAACTGTTTTTT CASSLRGREEKLFF
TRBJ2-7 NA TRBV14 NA TGTGCCAGCAGTCCCCGTCCCGGGAGTGCTTACGAGCAGTACTTC CASSPRPGSAYEQYF
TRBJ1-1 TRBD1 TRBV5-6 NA TGTGCCAGCAGCTGGGGTACAGGGGGCGGGTACACTGAAGCTTTCTTT CASSWGTGGGYTEAFF
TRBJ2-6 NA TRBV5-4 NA TGTGCCAGCACTACAGGGGGACGGCGGGGGCAAAGAACTGGGGCCAACGTCCTGACTTTC CASTTGGRRGQRTGANVLTF
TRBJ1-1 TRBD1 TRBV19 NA TGTGCCAGTAACCAGGACAGGCTGGACACTGAAGCTTTCTTT CASNQDRLDTEAFF
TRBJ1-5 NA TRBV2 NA TGTGCCAGCAGTGAGGAGGGATACAATCAGCCCCAGCATTTT CASSEEGYNQPQHF
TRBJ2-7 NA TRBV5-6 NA TGTGCCAGCAGCTTGGGACTACCGAACTACGAGCAGTACTTC CASSLGLPNYEQYF
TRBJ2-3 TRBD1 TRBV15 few TGTGCCACCAGCTTAACAGGGGGCTCCGGCACAGATACGCAGTATTTT CATSLTGGSGTDTQYF
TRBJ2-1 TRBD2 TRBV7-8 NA TGTGCCAGCAGCTTAGCGCGTCCTAGCGGGAGTTATGAGCAGTTCTTC CASSLARPSGSYEQFF
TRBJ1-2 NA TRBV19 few TGTGCCAGTAGTACGCTGATGACCGAAACGGGAAACTATGGCTACACCTTC CASSTLMTETGNYGYTF
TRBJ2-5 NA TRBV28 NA TGTGCCAGCAGTTTATGGACAGGCAGACAAGAGACCCAGTACTTC CASSLWTGRQETQYF
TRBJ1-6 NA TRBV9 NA TGTGCCAGCAGCGAGAGTGCCGGTGGTTCACCCCTCCACTTT CASSESAGGSPLHF
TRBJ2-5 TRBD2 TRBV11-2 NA TGTGCCAGCAGCTTGTTTGGGACTAGCGGGGGGGCGGTGGAGACCCAGTACTTC CASSLFGTSGGAVETQYF
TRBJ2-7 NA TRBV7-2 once TGTGCCAGCAGCCAGACCCGTCCCTCGGGTCTGGACTTC CASSQTRPSGLDF
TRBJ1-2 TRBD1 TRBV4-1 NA TGCGCCAGCAGCCAAGATCGCTGGCAGGGGGACGGCTACACCTTC CASSQDRWQGDGYTF
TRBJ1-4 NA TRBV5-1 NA TGCGCCAGCAGCTCCGGTATTACAGGGAATAATGAAAAACTGTTTTTT CASSSGITGNNEKLFF
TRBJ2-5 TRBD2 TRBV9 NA TGTGCCAGCAGTGTTCTAGCGGGGGGTCTCCAAGAGACCCAGTACTTC CASSVLAGGLQETQYF
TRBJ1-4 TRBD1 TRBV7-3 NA TGTGCCAGCAGCTGGAAGACAGGGTCGGCTAATGAAAAACTGTTTTTT CASSWKTGSANEKLFF
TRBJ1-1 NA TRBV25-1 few TGTGCCAGCAGTGAACGGTGGGGGGCTGAAGCTTTCTTT CASSERWGAEAFF
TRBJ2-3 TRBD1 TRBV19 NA TGTGCCAGTAGTAGGACAGGGCCACCTAACACAGATACGCAGTATTTT CASSRTGPPNTDTQYF
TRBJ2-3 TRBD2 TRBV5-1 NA TGCGCCAGCAGCCTACTGGCGGGGGGGTACACAGATACGCAGTATTTT CASSLLAGGYTDTQYF
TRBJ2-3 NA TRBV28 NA TGTGCCAGCAGTTTAGTGCAGGGCACAGATACGCAGTATTTT CASSLVQGTDTQYF
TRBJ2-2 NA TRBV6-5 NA TGTGCCAGCAGTTACAGGCCCGGGACTTCCCGCGGGGAGCTGTTTTTT CASSYRPGTSRGELFF
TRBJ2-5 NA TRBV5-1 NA TGCGCCAGCAGCTTTCCCGCCCTCCGACCCCGCCGGGGGACCCAGTACTTC CASSFPALRPRRGTQYF
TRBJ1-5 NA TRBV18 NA TGTGCCAGCTCACCAGGGCTGAGTAGCAATCAGCCCCAGCATTTT CASSPGLSSNQPQHF
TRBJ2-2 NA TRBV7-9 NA TGTGCCAGCAGTTGGGACAATTGGTGGGTCACCGGGGAGCTGTTTTTT CASSWDNWWVTGELFF
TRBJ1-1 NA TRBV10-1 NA TGCGCCAGCAGTTCGGACTTGAGCGCTGAAGCTTTCTTT CASSSDLSAEAFF
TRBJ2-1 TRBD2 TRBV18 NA TGTGCCAGCTCACCACTAGCGGGGGGGCCCTCTATCAATGAGCAGTTCTTC CASSPLAGGPSINEQFF
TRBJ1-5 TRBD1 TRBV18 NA TGTGCCAGCTCCCGACAGGGGAGCAATCAGCCCCAGCATTTT CASSRQGSNQPQHF
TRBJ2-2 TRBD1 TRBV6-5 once TGTGCCAGCAGTTTCCTGACAGGGACGAACACCGGGGAGCTGTTTTTT CASSFLTGTNTGELFF
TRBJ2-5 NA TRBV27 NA TGTGCCAGCAGTTTATCGTGGGCAGCCCAAGAGACCCAGTACTTC CASSLSWAAQETQYF
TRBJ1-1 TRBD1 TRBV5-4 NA TGTGCCAGCAGCTCGACAGGGATCGACACTGAAGCTTTCTTT CASSSTGIDTEAFF
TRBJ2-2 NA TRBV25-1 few TGTGCCAGCAGTGAGGCGGAGGCGCACACCGGGGAGCTGTTTTTT CASSEAEAHTGELFF
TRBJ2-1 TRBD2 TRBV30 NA TGTGCCTGGAGTGGTGCTAGCGGGGGCCACTCCTACAATGAGCAGTTCTTC CAWSGASGGHSYNEQFF
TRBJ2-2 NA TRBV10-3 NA TGTGCCATCAGTGACGGGCCTCGGGGAGGGGAGCTGTTTTTT CAISDGPRGGELFF
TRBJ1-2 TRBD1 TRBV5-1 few TGCGCCAGCAGCTCCAGGGGGCGCCCATTTTATGGCTACACCTTC CASSSRGRPFYGYTF
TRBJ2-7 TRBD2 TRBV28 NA TGTGCCAGCGGGGGGGACTCCTACGAGCAGTACTTC CASGGDSYEQYF
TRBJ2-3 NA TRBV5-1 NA TGCGCCAGCAGCTTCCCTCCGTCTGGCACAGATACGCAGTATTTT CASSFPPSGTDTQYF
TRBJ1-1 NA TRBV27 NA TGTGCCAGCAGTGTTAGTACAGGAATAATGAACACTGAAGCTTTCTTT CASSVSTGIMNTEAFF
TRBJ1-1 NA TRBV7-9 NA TGTGCCAGCAGTTCCCATTGGGAGGGGGCTGAAGCTTTCTTT CASSSHWEGAEAFF
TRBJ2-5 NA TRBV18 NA TGTGCCAGCTCACCACGGCCAGGGGGGCAACAAGAGACCCAGTACTTC CASSPRPGGQQETQYF
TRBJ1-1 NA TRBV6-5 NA TGTGCCAGCAGTTACGGGGGGGGACGTCAAGCTTTCTTT CASSYGGGRQAFF
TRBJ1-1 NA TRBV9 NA TGTGCCAGCAGCCACCAAGGGGGAGTCAGCACTGAAGCTTTCTTT CASSHQGGVSTEAFF
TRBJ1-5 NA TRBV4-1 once TGCGCCAGCAGCTGGGGGGATAGCAATCAGCCCCAGCATTTT CASSWGDSNQPQHF
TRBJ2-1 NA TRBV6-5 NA TGTGCCAGCGCGGACAAGGCAGAGCCCTACAATGAGCAGTTCTTC CASADKAEPYNEQFF
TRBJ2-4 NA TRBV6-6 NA TGTGCCAGCAGCCCCCCGGCCAAAAACATTCAGTACTTC CASSPPAKNIQYF
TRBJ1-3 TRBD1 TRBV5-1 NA TGCGCCAGCAGCCCCGACAGGGGCTCTGGAAACACCATATATTTT CASSPDRGSGNTIYF
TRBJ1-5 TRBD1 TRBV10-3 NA TGTGCCATCAGCGGGCAGGGGGCCAGTCAGCCCCAGCATTTT CAISGQGASQPQHF
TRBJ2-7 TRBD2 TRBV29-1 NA TGCAGCGTTGTATACCCAGCGGGAGATCTCTCCTACGAGCAGTACTTC CSVVYPAGDLSYEQYF
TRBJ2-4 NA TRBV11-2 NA TGTGCCAGCAGCTTAACTCAGCAGGGTGTGGCCAAAAACATTCAGTACTTC CASSLTQQGVAKNIQYF